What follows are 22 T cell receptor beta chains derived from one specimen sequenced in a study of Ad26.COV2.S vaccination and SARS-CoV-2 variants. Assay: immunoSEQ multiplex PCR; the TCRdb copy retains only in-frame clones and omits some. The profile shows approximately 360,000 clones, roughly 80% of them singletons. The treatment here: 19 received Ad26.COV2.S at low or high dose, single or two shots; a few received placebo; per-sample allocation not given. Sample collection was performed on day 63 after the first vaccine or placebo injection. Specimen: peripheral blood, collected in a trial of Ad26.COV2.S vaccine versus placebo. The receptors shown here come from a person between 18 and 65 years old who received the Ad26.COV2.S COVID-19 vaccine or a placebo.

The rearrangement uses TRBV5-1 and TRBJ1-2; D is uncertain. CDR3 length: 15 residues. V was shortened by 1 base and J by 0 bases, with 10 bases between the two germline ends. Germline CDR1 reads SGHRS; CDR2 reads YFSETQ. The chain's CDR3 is CASSLTVLANYGYTF. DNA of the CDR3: TGCGCCAGCAGCTTGACAGTCCTAGCTAACTATGGCTACACCTTC.

The chain's CDR3 is CASSESGTGWGTDTQYF. CDR3 DNA: TGCGCCAGCAGTGAGTCGGGTACCGGGTGGGGCACAGATACGCAGTATTTT. J is TRBJ2-3 and V is TRBV10-2, with no clear D. The CDR3 covers 17 residues. From germline, CDR1 is WSHSY and CDR2 SAAADI. Trimming removed 0 bases at V and 1 base at J, with 14 bases between.

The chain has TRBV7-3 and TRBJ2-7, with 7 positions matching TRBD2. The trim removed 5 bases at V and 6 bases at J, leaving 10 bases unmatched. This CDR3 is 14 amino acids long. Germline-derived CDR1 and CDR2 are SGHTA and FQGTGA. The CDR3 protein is CASSPTGRFGEQYF. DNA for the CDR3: TGTGCCAGCAGCCCTACCGGGAGGTTCGGCGAGCAGTACTTC.

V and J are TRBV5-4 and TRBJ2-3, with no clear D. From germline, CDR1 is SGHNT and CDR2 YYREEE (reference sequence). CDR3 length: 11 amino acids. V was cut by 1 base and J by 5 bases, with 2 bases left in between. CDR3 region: CASSLQDTQYF. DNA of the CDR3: TGTGCCAGCAGCTTGCAAGATACGCAGTATTTT.

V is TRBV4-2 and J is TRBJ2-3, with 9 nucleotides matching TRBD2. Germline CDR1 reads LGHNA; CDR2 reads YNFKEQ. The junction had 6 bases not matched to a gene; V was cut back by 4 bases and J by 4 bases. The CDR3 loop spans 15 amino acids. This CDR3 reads CASSPRTSAPDTQYF. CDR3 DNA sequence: TGTGCCAGCAGCCCACGGACTAGCGCCCCAGATACGCAGTATTTT.

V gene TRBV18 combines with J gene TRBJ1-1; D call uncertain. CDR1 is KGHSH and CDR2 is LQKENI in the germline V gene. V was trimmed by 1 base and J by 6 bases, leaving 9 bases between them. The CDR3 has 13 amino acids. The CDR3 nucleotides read TGTGCCAGCTCACCACGGGCCAAGGCTGAAGCTTTCTTT. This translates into CASSPRAKAEAFF.

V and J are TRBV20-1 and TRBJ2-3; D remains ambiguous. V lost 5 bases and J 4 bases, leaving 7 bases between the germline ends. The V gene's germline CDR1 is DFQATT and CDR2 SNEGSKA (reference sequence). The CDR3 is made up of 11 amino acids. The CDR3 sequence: CSAFSADTQYF. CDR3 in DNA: TGCAGTGCTTTTTCAGCAGATACGCAGTATTTT.

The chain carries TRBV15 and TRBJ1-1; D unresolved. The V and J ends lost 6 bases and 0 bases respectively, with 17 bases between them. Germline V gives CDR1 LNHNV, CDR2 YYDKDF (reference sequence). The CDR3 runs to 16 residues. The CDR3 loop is CATSPGLGVMNTEAFF. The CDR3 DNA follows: TGTGCCACCAGTCCGGGGTTGGGTGTTATGAACACTGAAGCTTTCTTT.

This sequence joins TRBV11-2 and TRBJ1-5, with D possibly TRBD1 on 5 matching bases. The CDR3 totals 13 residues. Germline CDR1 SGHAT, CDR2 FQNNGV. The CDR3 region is CAMMLGVSQPQHF. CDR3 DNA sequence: TGTGCTATGATGCTGGGGGTGAGTCAGCCCCAGCATTTT.

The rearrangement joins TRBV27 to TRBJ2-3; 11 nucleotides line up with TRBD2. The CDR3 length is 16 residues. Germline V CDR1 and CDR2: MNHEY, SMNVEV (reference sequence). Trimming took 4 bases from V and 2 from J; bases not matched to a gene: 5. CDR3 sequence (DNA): TGTGCCAGCAGTTCAGGGACTAGCGGTTACACAGATACGCAGTATTTT. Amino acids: CASSSGTSGYTDTQYF.

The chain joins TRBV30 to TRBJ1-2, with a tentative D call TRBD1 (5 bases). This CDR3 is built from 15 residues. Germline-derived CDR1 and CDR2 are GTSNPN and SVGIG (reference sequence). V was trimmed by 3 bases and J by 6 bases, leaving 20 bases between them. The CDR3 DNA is TGTGCCTGGAGCGAAGGGACGTTATCTAGTCATGGCTACACCTTC. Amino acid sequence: CAWSEGTLSSHGYTF.

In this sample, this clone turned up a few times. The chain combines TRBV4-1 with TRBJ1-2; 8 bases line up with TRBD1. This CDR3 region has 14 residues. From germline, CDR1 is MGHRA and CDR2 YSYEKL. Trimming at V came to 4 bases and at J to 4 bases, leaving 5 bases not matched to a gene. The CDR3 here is CASSPGQEGYGYTF. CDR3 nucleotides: TGCGCCAGCAGCCCGGGACAGGAGGGCTATGGCTACACCTTC.

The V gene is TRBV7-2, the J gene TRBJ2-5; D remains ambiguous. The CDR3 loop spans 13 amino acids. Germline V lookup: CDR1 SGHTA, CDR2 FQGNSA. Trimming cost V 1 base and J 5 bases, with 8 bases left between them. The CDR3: CASSLGYGETQYF. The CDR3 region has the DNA TGTGCCAGCAGCTTAGGGTATGGGGAGACCCAGTACTTC.

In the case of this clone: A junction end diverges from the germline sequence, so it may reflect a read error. DNA of the CDR3: TGTGCCAGCACCTTACGGTATGGTTGGCGGGCGAACACTGAAGCTTTCTTT. It yields the protein CASTLRYGWRANTEAFF. The chain links TRBV7-9 to TRBJ1-1; D gene ambiguous. Germline CDR1 SEHNR, CDR2 FQNEAQ (reference sequence). The CDR3 runs 17 residues.

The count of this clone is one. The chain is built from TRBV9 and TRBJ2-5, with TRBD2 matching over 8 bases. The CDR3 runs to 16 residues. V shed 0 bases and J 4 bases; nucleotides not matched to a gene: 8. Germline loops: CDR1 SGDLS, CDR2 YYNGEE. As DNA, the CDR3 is TGTGCCAGCAGCGTAGGGTCAAGCGGGAGTGGAGAGACCCAGTACTTC. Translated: CASSVGSSGSGETQYF. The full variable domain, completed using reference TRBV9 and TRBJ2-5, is DSGVTQTPKHLITATGQRVTLRCSPRSGDLSVYWYQQSLDQGLQFLIQYYNGEERAKGNILERFSAQQFPDLHSELNLSSLELGDSALYFCASSVGSSGSGETQYFGPGTRLLVL.

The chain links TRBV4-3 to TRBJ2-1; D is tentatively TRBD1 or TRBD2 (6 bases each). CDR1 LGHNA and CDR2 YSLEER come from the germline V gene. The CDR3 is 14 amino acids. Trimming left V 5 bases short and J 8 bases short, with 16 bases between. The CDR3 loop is CASSGRGPYDEQFF. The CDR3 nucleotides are TGCGCCAGCAGCGGTCGGGGGCCTTACGATGAGCAGTTCTTC.

The CDR3 bases are TGTGCCAGCAGCCATCCCAAGGCAGGGCCAAATGGAAACACCATATATTTT. Translated: CASSHPKAGPNGNTIYF. The chain uses TRBV4-2 and TRBJ1-3; perhaps TRBD1 as D (5 bases). In germline, CDR1 is LGHNA, CDR2 YNFKEQ. This CDR3 spans 17 amino acids. The ends were cut back, 3 bases at V and 3 bases at J, with 18 bases in the middle.

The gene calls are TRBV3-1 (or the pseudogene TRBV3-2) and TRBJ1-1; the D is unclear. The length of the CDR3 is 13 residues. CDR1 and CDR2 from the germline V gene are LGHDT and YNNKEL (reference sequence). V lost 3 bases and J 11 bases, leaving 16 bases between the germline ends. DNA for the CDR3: TGTGCCAGCAGCCATGCCCCAGTCCGGACGGCTTTCTTT. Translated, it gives CASSHAPVRTAFF.

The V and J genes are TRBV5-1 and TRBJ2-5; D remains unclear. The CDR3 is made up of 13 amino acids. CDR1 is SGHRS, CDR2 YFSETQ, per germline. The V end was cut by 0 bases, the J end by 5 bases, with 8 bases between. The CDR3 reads CASSLAPLETQYF. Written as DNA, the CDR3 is TGCGCCAGCAGCTTGGCCCCTCTGGAGACCCAGTACTTC.

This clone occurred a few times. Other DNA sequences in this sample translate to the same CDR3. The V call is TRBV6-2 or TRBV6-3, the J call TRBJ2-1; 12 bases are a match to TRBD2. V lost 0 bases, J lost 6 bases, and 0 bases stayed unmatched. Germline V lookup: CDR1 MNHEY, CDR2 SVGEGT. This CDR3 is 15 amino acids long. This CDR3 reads CASSYSLAGGNEQFF. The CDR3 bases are TGTGCCAGCAGTTACTCACTAGCGGGGGGCAATGAGCAGTTCTTC.

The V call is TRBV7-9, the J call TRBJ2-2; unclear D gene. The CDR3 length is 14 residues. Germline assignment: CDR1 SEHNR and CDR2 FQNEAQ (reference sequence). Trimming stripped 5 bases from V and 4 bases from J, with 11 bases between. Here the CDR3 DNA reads TGTGCCAGCAGCGTCATACGCGGCACCGGGGAGCTGTTTTTT. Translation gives CASSVIRGTGELFF.

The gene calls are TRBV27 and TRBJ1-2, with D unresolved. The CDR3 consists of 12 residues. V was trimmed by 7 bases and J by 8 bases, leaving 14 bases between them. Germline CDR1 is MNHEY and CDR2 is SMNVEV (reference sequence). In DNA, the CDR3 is TGTGCCAGCAATTCTAAGGGTATGGGCTACACCTTC. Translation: CASNSKGMGYTF.